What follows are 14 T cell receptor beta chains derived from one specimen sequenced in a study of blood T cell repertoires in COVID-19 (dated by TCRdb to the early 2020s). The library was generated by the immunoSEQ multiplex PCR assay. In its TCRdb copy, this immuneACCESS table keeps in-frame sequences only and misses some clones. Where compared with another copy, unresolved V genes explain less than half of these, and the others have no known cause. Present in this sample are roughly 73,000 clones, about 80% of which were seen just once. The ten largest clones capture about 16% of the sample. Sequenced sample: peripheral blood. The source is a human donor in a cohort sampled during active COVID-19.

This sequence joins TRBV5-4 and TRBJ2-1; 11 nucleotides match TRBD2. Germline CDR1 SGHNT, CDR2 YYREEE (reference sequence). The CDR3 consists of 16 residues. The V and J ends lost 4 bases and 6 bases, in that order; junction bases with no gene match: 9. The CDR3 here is CASSLATSGTSNEQFF. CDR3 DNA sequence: TGTGCCAGCAGCCTGGCGACTAGCGGGACCTCCAATGAGCAGTTCTTC.

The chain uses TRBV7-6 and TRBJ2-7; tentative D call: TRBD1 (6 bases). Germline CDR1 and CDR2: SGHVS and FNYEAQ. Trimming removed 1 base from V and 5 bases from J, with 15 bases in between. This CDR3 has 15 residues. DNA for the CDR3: TGTGCCAGCAGCTTAGTTGGACAAGGGGGAAACGAGCAGTACTTC. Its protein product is CASSLVGQGGNEQYF.

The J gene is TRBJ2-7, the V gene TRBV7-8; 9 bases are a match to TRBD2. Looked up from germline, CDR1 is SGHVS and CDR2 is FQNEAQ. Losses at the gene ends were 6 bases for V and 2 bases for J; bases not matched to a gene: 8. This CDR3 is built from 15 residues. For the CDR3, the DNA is TGTGCCAGCAGTGATCTAGCGGGAAGCACCTACGAGCAGTACTTC. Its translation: CASSDLAGSTYEQYF.

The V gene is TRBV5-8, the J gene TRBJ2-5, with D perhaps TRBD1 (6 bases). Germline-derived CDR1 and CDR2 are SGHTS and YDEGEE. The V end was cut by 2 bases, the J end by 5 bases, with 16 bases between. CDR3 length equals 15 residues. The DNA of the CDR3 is TGTGCCAGCAGCTTAGGGCAGGGGAAGGTGGAGACCCAGTACTTC. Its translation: CASSLGQGKVETQYF. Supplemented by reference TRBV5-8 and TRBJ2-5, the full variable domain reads EAGVTQSPTHLIKTRGQQATLRCSPISGHTSVYWYQQALGLGLQFLLWYDEGEERNRGNFPPRFSGRQFPNYSSELNVNALELEDSALYLCASSLGQGKVETQYFGPGTRLLVL.

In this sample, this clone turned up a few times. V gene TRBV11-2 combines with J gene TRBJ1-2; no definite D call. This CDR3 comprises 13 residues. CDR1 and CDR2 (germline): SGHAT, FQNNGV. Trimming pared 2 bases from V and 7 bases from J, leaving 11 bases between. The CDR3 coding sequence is TGTGCCAGCAGCTTACTCAGGCAAGGTGGCTACACCTTC. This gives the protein CASSLLRQGGYTF.

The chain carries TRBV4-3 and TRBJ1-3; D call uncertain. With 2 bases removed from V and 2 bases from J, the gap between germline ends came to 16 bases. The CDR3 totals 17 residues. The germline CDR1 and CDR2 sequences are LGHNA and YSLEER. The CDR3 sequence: CASSQQPTGSTGNTIYF. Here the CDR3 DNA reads TGCGCCAGCAGCCAACAGCCGACGGGGTCGACTGGAAACACCATATATTTT.

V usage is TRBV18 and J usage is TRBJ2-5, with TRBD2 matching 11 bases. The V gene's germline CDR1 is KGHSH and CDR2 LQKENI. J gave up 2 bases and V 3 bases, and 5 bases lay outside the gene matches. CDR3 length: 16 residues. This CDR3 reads CASSPLGLAEQETQYF. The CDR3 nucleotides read TGTGCCAGCTCACCGCTGGGACTAGCGGAACAAGAGACCCAGTACTTC.

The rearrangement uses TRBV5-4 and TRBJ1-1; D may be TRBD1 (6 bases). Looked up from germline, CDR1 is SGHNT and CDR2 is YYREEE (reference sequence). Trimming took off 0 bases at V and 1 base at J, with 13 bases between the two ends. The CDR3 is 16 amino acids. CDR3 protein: CASSLGTGRANTEAFF. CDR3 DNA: TGTGCCAGCAGCTTGGGTACAGGGAGGGCGAACACTGAAGCTTTCTTT.

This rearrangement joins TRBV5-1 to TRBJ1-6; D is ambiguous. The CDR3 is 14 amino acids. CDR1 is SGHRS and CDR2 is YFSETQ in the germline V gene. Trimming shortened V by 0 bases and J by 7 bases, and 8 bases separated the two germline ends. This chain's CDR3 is CASSLETQNSPLHF. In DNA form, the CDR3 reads TGCGCCAGCAGCTTGGAGACACAGAATTCACCCCTCCACTTT. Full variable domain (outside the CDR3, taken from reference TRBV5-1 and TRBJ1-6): KAGVTQTPRYLIKTRGQQVTLSCSPISGHRSVSWYQQTPGQGLQFLFEYFSETQRNKGNFPGRFSGRQFSNSRSEMNVSTLELGDSALYLCASSLETQNSPLHFGNGTRLTVT.

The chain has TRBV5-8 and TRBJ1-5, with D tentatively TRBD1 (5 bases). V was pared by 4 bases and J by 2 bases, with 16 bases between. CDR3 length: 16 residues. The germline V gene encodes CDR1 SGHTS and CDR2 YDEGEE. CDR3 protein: CASSAPGGSGNQPQHF. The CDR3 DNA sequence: TGTGCCAGCAGCGCCCCGGGGGGATCGGGCAATCAGCCCCAGCATTTT.

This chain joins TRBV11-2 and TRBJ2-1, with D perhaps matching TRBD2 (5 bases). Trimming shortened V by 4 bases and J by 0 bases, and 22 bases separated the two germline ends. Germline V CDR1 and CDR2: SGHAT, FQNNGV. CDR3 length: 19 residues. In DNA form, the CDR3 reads TGTGCCAGCAGCTCGCCCTCCCAGCCGGACTTCCACTCCTACAATGAGCAGTTCTTC. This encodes CASSSPSQPDFHSYNEQFF.

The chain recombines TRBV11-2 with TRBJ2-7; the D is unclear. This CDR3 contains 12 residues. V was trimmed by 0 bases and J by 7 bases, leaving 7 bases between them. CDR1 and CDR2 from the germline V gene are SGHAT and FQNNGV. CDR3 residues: CASSLDTREQYF. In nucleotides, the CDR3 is TGTGCCAGCAGCTTAGATACGAGAGAGCAGTACTTC. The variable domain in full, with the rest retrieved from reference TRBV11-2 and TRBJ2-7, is EAGVAQSPRYKIIEKRQSVAFWCNPISGHATLYWYQQILGQGPKLLIQFQNNGVVDDSQLPKDRFSAERLKGVDSTLKIQPAKLEDSAVYLCASSLDTREQYFGPGTRLTVT.

For the CDR3, the DNA is TGCGCCAGCAGCTTGGCTGGGGCCTTGAACACTGAAGCTTTCTTT. It is translated as CASSLAGALNTEAFF. The chain links TRBV5-1 to TRBJ1-1; TRBD1 is a possible D gene (5 bases). Germline-derived CDR1 and CDR2 are SGHRS and YFSETQ. Trimming cost V 0 bases and J 0 bases, with 9 bases left between them. CDR3 length equals 15 residues.

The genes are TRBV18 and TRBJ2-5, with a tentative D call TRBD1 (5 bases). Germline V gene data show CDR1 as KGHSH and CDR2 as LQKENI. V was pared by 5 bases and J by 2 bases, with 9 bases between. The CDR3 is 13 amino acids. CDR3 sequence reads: CASSADRQETQYF. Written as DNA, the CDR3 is TGTGCCAGCTCAGCCGACAGACAAGAGACCCAGTACTTC.